Sequencing of this T cell receptor beta chain was carried out in a study of OX40 agonist ivuxolimab in advanced cancers. For context, the study as a whole: The costimulatory receptor OX40 (CD134) was targeted by ivuxolimab, a fully human IgG2 agonistic monoclonal antibody. The paper reports the monotherapy dose-escalation portion (N of about 50 patients) of the phase I ivuxolimab trial. Patients were allowed to have had prior anti-PD-1, anti-PD-L1 or anti-CTLA-4 therapy, and less than 45% of the dose-escalation patients had previously received checkpoint inhibitors. Three dose-escalation patients achieved partial responses, one with hepatocellular carcinoma and two with cutaneous melanoma. Peripheral TCRbeta sequencing aimed to test whether ivuxolimab altered TCR sequence diversity and caused clonal T-cell expansion. Of the 50 or so patients in dose escalation, about 20 had hepatocellular carcinoma, some 15 had melanoma, 9 had renal cell carcinoma and 9 had head and neck cancer. A male proportion of 82.7% and a mean age of approximately 55 years, ranging from about 23 to 90, were recorded for the dose-escalation cohort. Intravenous ivuxolimab was administered to patients every 2 weeks at six dose levels: 0.01, 0.1, 0.3, 1.5, 3 and 10 mg/kg.

Patients with a history of autoimmune disease or receiving systemic immunosuppression were excluded from the trial. Peripheral blood for TCR sequencing was drawn from every dose cohort at baseline, at cycle 4 day 1 and at cycle 7 day 1. Samples were obtained from an open-label, multicenter, first-in-human phase I dose-escalation trial of ivuxolimab. Adults with locally advanced or metastatic melanoma, renal cell carcinoma, hepatocellular carcinoma or head and neck squamous cell carcinoma were enrolled in the trial. Before TCR sequencing, CD4+ and CD8+ T cells were separately sorted from peripheral blood. As for this clone: The antigen it binds to is not known. No base quality information exists; no much larger clone differs at one position.

Genomic DNA was extracted from sorted cells for sequencing of the TCRbeta CDR3 region. The immunoSEQ Assay was used to sequence the TCRbeta CDR3 regions. The table comes from immuneACCESS by way of TCRdb, which keeps in-frame sequences with V and J called. Part of the clones is missing from these tables; in studies checked, under half for an unresolved V gene and the rest for unknown reasons. This sample holds about 62,000 clones; approximately 85% were observed only once. Clones ranked in the top ten supply 11% of the sample. What the authors observed across the whole study: The antigen specificity of the clonally expanded peripheral T cells was not determined. Partial responders in the 0.1-3.0 mg/kg groups had among the lowest normalized peripheral clonal expansion, especially among CD8+ T cells. Low levels of normalized T-cell clonal expansion were also seen in some nonresponding patients. At doses of 0.1 to 3.0 mg/kg, clonal expansion of both CD4+ and CD8+ blood T cells was observed from baseline to week 6. After ivuxolimab, more expanded clones were found on average in CD8+ T cells than in CD4+ T cells.

CDR1 and CDR2 are read off the germline V gene as SGHTA and FQGNSA. The CDR3 numbers 17 residues from cysteine through phenylalanine. The only DNA kept is the CDR3, 51 bases in frame from the first base. Trimming at the junction amounts to 5 bases on V and 2 bases on J, and the germline ends lie 16 bases apart. The sequence derives from an adult with an advanced solid tumor such as melanoma, head and neck, liver or kidney cancer. The chain is encoded by TRBV7-2 joined to TRBJ1-6; the D gene cannot be resolved reliably. Sample: CD4+ or CD8+ T cells sorted from blood, taken in a trial of the OX40 agonist ivuxolimab. The sequenced DNA is TGTGCCAGCAGCCCGAGACCCTCGCGTACCTATAATTCACCCCTCCACTTT. Translated, it reads CASSPRPSRTYNSPLHF.